This T cell receptor beta chain is drawn from a study of radiotherapy plus CTLA-4 blockade in lung cancer. A remark on this clone: Its specificity is not known.

The data were produced by immunoSEQ multiplex PCR, yet TCRdb's version contains in-frame clones alone and is incomplete. The sample includes 95,000 to 150,000 clones, 85% to 90% seen only once; the top ten take over 6%. Findings and limits, study-wide: The authors reported that early blood T cell clone dynamics, with interferon-beta, best predicted response.

Germline values: CDR1 MNHEY, CDR2 SVGAGI. The CDR3 spans 13 residues. Trimming removed 2 bases at V and 4 bases at J, with 9 bases between. The rearrangement links TRBV6-5 to TRBJ2-7; D possibly uses TRBD1 or TRBD2 (5 bases each). The sequenced sample was peripheral blood, obtained from a patient treated with radiotherapy plus ipilimumab. The TCR comes from a human donor with non-small cell lung cancer that progressed on radiotherapy plus ipilimumab. CDR3 sequence: CASSYERGYEQYF. In DNA, the CDR3 is TGTGCCAGCAGTTACGAGAGGGGATACGAGCAGTACTTC.